This note documents a single T cell receptor (beta chain) sequence. This clonotype was counted ten times or more. Its antigen is currently not known. Base qualities are missing; no much larger clone stands one base away. This sample is part of a study of T-cell reconstitution after alpha-beta-depleted transplantation in children (dated by TCRdb to about 2016). Concerning the study at large: T-cell immune reconstitution after TCRalphabeta/CD19-depleted allogeneic hematopoietic cell transplantation in children was quantitatively tracked in the study by means of TCR repertoire profiling. Beyond this particular receptor, the publication reports: In some patients, the high TCRbeta diversity seen at day 60 was put down to recipient T cells and intrathymic progenitors that had survived conditioning. The apparently early recovery of alphabetaT-cell counts about two months after transplant reportedly depended on only several hundred rapidly expanded clones that came from non-depleted graft cells. The frequencies of hyperexpanded clones fell over the following months, and after one year, T-cell counts and TCRbeta diversity were mostly attributed to newly produced T cells.

From the germline V gene, CDR1 is SGHRS and CDR2 is YFSETQ. Trimming removed 1 base from V and 2 bases from J; the gene matches leave 3 bases unexplained. The CDR3 runs 15 residues from the cysteine to the phenylalanine. Solely the CDR3 DNA is kept, with 45 bases framed from the first base. The protocol used for the library was PCR. These reads were obtained on an Illumina HiSeq 2500. To normalize quantification of the TCRbeta repertoire, the TCR libraries were built with molecular barcoding that relied on unique molecular identifiers. TCRdb trimmed public reads at Q25 via fastp, called clones via MiXCR and kept in-frame beta chains. Each entry merges the rows of one CDR3 protein and shows their most common DNA and genes. This sample holds about 980,000 distinct CDR3 sequences; roughly 31% were observed only once. Together, the top ten hold more than 25% of the sample. The treatment or condition tag for this specimen amounts to: allogeneic hematopoietic cell transplantation with graft depleted of TCRalphabeta T cells and CD19 B cells. TCRalphabeta/CD19-depleted allogeneic hematopoietic cell grafts were given to the transplant recipients, all of whom were children.

The chain uses TRBV5-1 and TRBJ2-3; 8 junctional bases match TRBD2. The receptor's source is a boy in the first two years of life who had a stem cell transplant for SCID, so the T cells may come from the graft donor. This sample comprised PBMCs, mostly from graft donor cells, obtained 360 days after TCRalphabeta/CD19-depleted stem cell transplant. The DNA is TGCGCCAGCAGCTTGCCTAGCGGGCACACAGATACGCAGTATTTT. Its amino acids are CASSLPSGHTDTQYF.